This TCR beta chain came from a study of identical twins. Study-level findings and limits: Twins showed weaker excess sharing in their beta out-of-frame sequences.

With respect to this clonotype: Its antigen is not identified.

TCRdb re-derived calls from the 5' RACE reads in MiXCR, one entry per CDR3 protein. Counted here are 1.5 million or so distinct CDR3 sequences, less than 40% occurring once; the ten biggest clones make up approximately 0.25%. Per the germline V gene, CDR1 is LGHDT and CDR2 is YNNKEL (reference sequence). This CDR3 region has 13 residues. Trimming took off 4 bases at V and 10 bases at J, with 11 bases between the two ends. Sequencing used cord blood. The sequence was obtained from a newborn girl in good health. The chain is built from TRBV3-1 and TRBJ1-6, with no clear D. CDR3 in amino acids: CASSRGIRSPLHF. CDR3 coding DNA: TGTGCCAGCAGCCGAGGGATACGGTCACCCCTCCACTTT.